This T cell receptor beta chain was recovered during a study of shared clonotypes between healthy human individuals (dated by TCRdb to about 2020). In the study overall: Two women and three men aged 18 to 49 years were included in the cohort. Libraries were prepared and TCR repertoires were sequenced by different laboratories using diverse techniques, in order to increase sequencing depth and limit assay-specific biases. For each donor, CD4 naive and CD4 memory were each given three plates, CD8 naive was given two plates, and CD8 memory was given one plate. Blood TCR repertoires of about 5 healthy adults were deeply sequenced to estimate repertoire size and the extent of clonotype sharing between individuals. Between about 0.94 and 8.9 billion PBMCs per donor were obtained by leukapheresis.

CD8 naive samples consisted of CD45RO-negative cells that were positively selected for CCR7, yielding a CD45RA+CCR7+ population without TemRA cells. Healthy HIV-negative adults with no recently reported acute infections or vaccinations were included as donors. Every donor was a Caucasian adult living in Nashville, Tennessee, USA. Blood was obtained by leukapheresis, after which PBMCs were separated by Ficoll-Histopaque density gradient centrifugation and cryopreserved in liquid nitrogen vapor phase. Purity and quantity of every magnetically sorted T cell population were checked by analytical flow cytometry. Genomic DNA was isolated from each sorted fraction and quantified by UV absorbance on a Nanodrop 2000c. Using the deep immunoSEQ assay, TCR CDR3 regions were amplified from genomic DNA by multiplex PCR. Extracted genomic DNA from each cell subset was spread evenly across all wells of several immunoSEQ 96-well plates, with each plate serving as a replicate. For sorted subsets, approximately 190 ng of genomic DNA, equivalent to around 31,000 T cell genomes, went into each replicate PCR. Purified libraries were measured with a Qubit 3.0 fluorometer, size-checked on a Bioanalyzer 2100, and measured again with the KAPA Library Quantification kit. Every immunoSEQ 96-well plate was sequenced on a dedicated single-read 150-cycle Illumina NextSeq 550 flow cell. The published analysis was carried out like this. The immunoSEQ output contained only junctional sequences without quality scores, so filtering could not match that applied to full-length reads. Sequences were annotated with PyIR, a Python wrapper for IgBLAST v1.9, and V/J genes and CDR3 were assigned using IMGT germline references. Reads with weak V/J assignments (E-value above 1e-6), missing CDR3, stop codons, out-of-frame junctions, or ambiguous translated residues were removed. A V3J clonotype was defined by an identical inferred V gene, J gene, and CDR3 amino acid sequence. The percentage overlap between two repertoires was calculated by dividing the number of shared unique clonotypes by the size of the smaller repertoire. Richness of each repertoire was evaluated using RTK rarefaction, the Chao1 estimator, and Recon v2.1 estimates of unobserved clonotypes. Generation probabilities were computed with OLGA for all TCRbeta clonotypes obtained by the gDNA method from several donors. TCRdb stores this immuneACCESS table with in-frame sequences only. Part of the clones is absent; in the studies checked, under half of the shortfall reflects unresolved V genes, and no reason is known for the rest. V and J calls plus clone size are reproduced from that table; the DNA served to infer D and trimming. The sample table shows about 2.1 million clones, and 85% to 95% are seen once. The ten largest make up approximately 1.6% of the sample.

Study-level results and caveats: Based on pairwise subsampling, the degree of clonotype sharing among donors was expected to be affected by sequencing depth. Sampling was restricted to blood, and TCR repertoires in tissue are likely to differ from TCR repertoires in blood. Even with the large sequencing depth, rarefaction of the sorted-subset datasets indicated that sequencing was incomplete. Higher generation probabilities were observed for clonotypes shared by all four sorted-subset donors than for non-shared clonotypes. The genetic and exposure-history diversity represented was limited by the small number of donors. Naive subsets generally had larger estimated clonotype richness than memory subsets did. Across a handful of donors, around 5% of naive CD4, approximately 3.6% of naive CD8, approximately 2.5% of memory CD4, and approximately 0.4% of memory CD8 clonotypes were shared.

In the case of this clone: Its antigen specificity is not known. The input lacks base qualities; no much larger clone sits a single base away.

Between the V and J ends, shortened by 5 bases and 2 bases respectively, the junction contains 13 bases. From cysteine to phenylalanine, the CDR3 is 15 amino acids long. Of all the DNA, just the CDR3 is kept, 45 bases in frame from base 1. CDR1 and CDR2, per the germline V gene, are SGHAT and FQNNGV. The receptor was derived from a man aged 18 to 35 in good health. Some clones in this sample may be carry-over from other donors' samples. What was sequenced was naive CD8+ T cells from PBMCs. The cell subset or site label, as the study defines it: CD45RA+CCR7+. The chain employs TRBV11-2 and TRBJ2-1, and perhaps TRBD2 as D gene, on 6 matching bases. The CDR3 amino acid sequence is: CASSGRDFAYNEQFF. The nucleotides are TGTGCCAGCAGCGGCCGGGACTTCGCCTACAATGAGCAGTTCTTC.